Described below is a single T cell receptor (beta chain) sequence and its context. Its antigen is unknown. The length of the CDR3 is 14 residues. Germline values: CDR1 MNHEY, CDR2 SVGAGI. The V end lost 6 bases, the J end lost 0 bases, and 6 bases lay between the germline ends. Authors' processing steps: Previously reported viral-epitope specificity per VDJdb covered approximately 1.7% of 150,000 to 200,000 unique clonotypes. Only in-frame clones appear in the TCRdb table, and some are missing; sequencing was by immunoSEQ multiplex PCR. The DNA gave D and trimming, while V, J and clone size come from that table. The data show 1,500 to 2,000 clones, roughly 86% seen once. The data stem from a study of hypomethylating agent response in myelodysplastic syndrome. Study at large: Non-responders met neither complete response nor hematologic improvement criteria, which defined response. Study results and caveats: Analysis covered a small cohort of just roughly ten patients.

The specimen comprised bone marrow, sampled before or after starting hypomethylating agent treatment for myelodysplastic syndrome (not recorded which). The gene calls are TRBV6-5 and TRBJ2-6; D remains unclear. The sequence derives from a human donor with myelodysplastic syndrome. CDR3 sequence: CASSTPSGANVLTF. CDR3 sequence (DNA): TGTGCCAGCAGCACACCCTCTGGGGCCAACGTCCTGACTTTC.